This passage covers 4 T cell receptor beta chains from one sample sequenced in a study of response to subunit inactivated influenza vaccine. TCRdb fed the RT-PCR reads into MiXCR, producing one record per CDR3 protein. This table holds a few hundred thousand distinct CDR3 sequences, roughly 15% found once. The sequencing here drew on PBMCs from blood, taken 11 to 12 days after vaccination. These receptors were collected from a man aged 50-60 years who received an inactivated influenza vaccine.

This chain uses TRBV5-1 with TRBJ2-5; unclear D gene. The V end was cut by 0 bases, the J end by 1 base, with 4 bases between. CDR1 SGHRS and CDR2 YFSETQ come from the germline V gene. This CDR3 region has 13 residues. The CDR3 nucleotides are TGCGCCAGCAGCTTGGTCCCCCAAGAGACCCAGTACTTC. Its translation: CASSLVPQETQYF.

This clonotype has a handful of counts. The chain employs TRBV20-1 and TRBJ2-3; D is uncertain. The CDR3 contains 15 residues. Germline CDR1 is DFQATT and CDR2 is SNEGSKA (reference sequence). Trimming shortened V by 3 bases and J by 2 bases, and 15 bases separated the two germline ends. The CDR3 DNA sequence: TGCAGTGCTAGGTTCGGGCCCTGGAACACAGATACGCAGTATTTT. It codes for CSARFGPWNTDTQYF.

In this sample, this clonotype turned up a few times. J is TRBJ2-2 and V is TRBV7-2; D assignment may be TRBD1 or TRBD2 (5 bases each). The CDR3 extends over 16 amino acids. The V end lost 1 base, the J end lost 4 bases, and 13 bases lay between the germline ends. Germline lookup yields CDR1 SGHTA and CDR2 FQGNSA. This chain's CDR3 is CASSLDGTRSTGELFF. Here the CDR3 DNA reads TGTGCCAGCAGCTTAGACGGGACCAGAAGCACCGGGGAGCTGTTTTTT. Based on the CDR3 plus reference TRBV7-2 and TRBJ2-2, the full variable domain is GAGVSQSPSNKVTEKGKDVELRCDPISGHTALYWYRQSLGQGLEFLIYFQGNSAPDKSGLPSDRFSAERTGGSVSTLTIQRTQQEDSAVYLCASSLDGTRSTGELFFGEGSRLTVL.

This clonotype was seen more than once but under ten times. This chain joins TRBV20-1 and TRBJ2-7; 8 positions match TRBD1. The CDR3 is 14 residues long. In germline, CDR1 is DFQATT, CDR2 SNEGSKA (reference sequence). After removal of 4 bases from V and 4 bases from J, the junction contained 9 bases not matched to a gene. CDR3: CSATLQGAKYEQYF. DNA for the CDR3: TGCAGTGCTACCCTTCAGGGGGCAAAATACGAGCAGTACTTC.